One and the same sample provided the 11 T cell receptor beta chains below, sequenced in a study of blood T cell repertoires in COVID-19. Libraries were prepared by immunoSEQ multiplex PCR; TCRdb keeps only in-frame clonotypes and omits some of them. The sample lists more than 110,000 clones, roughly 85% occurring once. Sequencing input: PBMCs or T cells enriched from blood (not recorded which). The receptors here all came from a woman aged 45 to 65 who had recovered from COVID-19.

The chain's CDR3 is CAIDSATAPSTDTQYF. The CDR3 nucleotides are TGTGCCATCGACAGCGCGACAGCGCCATCCACAGATACGCAGTATTTT. The J gene is TRBJ2-3, the V gene TRBV10-3; tentative D call: TRBD1 (5 bases). Germline-derived CDR1 and CDR2 are ENHRY and SYGVKD. This CDR3 has 16 residues. Trimming shortened V by 8 bases and J by 2 bases, and 20 bases separated the two germline ends.

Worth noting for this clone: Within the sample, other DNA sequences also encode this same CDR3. The CDR3 nucleotides read TGTGCCAGCAGCCTCAGGTGGGCCCAGGCCTTGAATAGCAATCAGCCCCAGCATTTT. Translation: CASSLRWAQALNSNQPQHF. V is TRBV7-2 and J is TRBJ1-5; D gene uncertain. This CDR3 comprises 19 residues. Deletions cut 5 bases from V and 0 bases from J, with 23 bases between. Germline-derived CDR1 and CDR2 are SGHTA and FQGNSA.

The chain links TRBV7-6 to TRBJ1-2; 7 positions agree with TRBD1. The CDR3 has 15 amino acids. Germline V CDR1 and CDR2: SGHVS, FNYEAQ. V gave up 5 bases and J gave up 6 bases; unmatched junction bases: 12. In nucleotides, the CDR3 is TGTGCCAGCAGCGCTTCGACAGGGATTGGGGATGGCTACACCTTC. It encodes CASSASTGIGDGYTF. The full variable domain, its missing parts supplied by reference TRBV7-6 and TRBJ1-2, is GAGVSQSPRYKVTKRGQDVALRCDPISGHVSLYWYRQALGQGPEFLTYFNYEAQQDKSGLPNDRFSAERPEGSISTLTIQRTEQRDSAMYRCASSASTGIGDGYTFGSGTRLTVV.

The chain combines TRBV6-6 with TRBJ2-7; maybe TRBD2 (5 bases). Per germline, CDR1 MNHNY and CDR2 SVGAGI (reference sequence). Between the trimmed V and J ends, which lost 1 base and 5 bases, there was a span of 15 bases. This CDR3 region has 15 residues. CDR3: CASSYLGRADDEQYF. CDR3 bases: TGTGCCAGCAGTTACTTAGGCAGAGCGGACGACGAGCAGTACTTC.

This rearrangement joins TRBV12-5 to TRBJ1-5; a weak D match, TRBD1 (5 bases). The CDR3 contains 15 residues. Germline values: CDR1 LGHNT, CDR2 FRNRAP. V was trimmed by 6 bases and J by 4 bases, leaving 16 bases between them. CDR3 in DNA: TGTGCTAGTGGAGCCTCCGGAGGGGCAAATCAGCCCCAGCATTTT. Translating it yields CASGASGGANQPQHF.

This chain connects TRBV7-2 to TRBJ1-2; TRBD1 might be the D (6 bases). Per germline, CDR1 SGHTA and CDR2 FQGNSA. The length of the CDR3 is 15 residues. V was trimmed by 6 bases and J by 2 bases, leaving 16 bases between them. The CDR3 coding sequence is TGTGCCAGCAGTTTGGACAGCAGATCGAACTATGGCTACACCTTC. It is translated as CASSLDSRSNYGYTF. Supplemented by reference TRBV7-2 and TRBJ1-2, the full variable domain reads GAGVSQSPSNKVTEKGKDVELRCDPISGHTALYWYRQSLGQGLEFLIYFQGNSAPDKSGLPSDRFSAERTGGSVSTLTIQRTQQEDSAVYLCASSLDSRSNYGYTFGSGTRLTVV.

The CDR3 is CASSRTDSNSYNEQFF. CDR3 sequence (DNA): TGTGCCAGCAGTAGGACGGACAGTAACTCCTACAATGAGCAGTTCTTC. The V call is TRBV25-1, the J call TRBJ2-1; a possible D gene is TRBD1 (6 bases). The ends were cut back, 5 bases at V and 0 bases at J, with 14 bases in the middle. This CDR3 region has 16 residues. In germline, CDR1 is MGHDK, CDR2 SYGVNS. Full variable domain (rest looked up from reference TRBV25-1 and TRBJ2-1): EADIYQTPRYLVIGTGKKITLECSQTMGHDKMYWYQQDPGMELHLIHYSYGVNSTEKGDLSSESTVSRIRTEHFPLTLESARPSHTSQYLCASSRTDSNSYNEQFFGPGTRLTVL.

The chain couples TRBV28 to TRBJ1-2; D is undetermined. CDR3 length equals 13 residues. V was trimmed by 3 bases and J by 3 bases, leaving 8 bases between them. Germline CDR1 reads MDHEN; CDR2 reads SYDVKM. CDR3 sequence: CASSLRGDYGYTF. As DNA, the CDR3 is TGTGCCAGCAGTTTGAGAGGAGACTATGGCTACACCTTC.

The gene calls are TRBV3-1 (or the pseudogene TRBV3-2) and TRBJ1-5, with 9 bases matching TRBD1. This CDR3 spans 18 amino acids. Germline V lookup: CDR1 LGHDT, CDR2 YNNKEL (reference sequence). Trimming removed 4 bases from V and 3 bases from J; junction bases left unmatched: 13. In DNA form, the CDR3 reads TGTGCCAGCAGCCCCTCGGGACAGGGAGCCAAATACAATCAGCCCCAGCATTTT. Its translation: CASSPSGQGAKYNQPQHF.

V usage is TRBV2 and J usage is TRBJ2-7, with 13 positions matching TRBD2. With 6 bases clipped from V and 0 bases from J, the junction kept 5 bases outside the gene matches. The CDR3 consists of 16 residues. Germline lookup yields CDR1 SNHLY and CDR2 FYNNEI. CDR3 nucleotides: TGTGCCAGCAGGGAGGGACTAGCGGGGATCTCCTACGAGCAGTACTTC. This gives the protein CASREGLAGISYEQYF.

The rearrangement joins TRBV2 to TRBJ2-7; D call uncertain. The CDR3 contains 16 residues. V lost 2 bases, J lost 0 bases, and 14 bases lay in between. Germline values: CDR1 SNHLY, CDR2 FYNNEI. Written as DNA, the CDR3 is TGTGCCAGCAGTGAAATTAGCTTTACCAGCTCCTACGAGCAGTACTTC. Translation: CASSEISFTSSYEQYF.